This T cell receptor (beta chain) was identified in a study of shared clonotypes between healthy human individuals. Study-level information: Three plates were used per donor for CD4 naive, three for CD4 memory, two for CD8 naive and one for CD8 memory.

In the original processing: ImmunoSEQ only sent back junction sequences with no quality scores, so filtering was done differently. Assay used: immunoSEQ multiplex PCR; TCRdb lists only in-frame clones, some missing. V and J calls and clone size follow that table, whereas D and trimming were derived from the DNA. Among over a million clones listed, approximately 98.5% were seen once. The donors, all of them Caucasian adults, lived in Nashville, Tennessee. The receptor comes from a man aged 25-40 years in good health. The specimen was naive CD4+ T cells sorted from blood. As for subset: CD45RA+ positively selected.

In DNA form, the CDR3 reads TGTGCCAGCAGCTTAAGGACTAGCGGGCGTTACGAGCAGTACTTC. Translating it yields CASSLRTSGRYEQYF. V and J are TRBV7-8 and TRBJ2-7, with 11 bases identical to TRBD2. The V segment lost 2 bases and the J segment 4 bases; nucleotides outside the gene matches: 4. The CDR3 contains 15 residues. The germline gives CDR1 SGHVS, CDR2 FQNEAQ. The full variable domain, rest sourced from reference TRBV7-8 and TRBJ2-7, is GAGVSQSPRYKVAKRGQDVALRCDPISGHVSLFWYQQALGQGPEFLTYFQNEAQLDKSGLPSDRFFAERPEGSVSTLKIQRTQQEDSAVYLCASSLRTSGRYEQYFGPGTRLTVT.